This TCR beta chain was captured by sequencing in a study of shared clonotypes between healthy human individuals. The study's findings and limits: Compared with memory subsets, naive subsets generally had larger estimated richness.

J gave up 5 bases and V 3 bases, and 11 bases lay outside the gene matches. Looked up from germline, CDR1 is MDHEN and CDR2 is SYDVKM. The CDR3 totals 17 residues. Only one count was recorded for this clone. Its antigen is unidentified. Sequencing was performed with immunoSEQ multiplex PCR; in TCRdb, only in-frame clones are kept and a portion is missing. The table records about 1.1 million clones, approximately 78% of them present only once. The sample comprised memory CD4+ T cells from PBMCs. Subset in this sample: CD45RA-negative fraction. The clonotype was recovered from a man between 18 and 35 years old in good health. Some clones in this sample may be carry-over from other donors' samples. The chain is built from TRBV28 and TRBJ2-4; 9 bases line up with TRBD1. CDR3 bases: TGTGCCAGCAGTTTCAACAAAGGACAGGGGAGCCAAAACATTCAGTACTTC. Translated: CASSFNKGQGSQNIQYF.